The 9 T cell receptor beta chains below come from one sample, sequenced in a study of response to subunit inactivated influenza vaccine. Each CDR3 protein gets one entry after TCRdb re-called the RT-PCR reads with MiXCR. The repertoire consists of about 570,000 distinct CDR3 sequences, with 11% occurring once and the leading ten covering 9.5% to 11%. These data also featured in a second study, about T cells expressing NK-cell markers. From that report: What made the TCR beta cDNA was 5'RACE template switching with UMIs.

Specimen: PBMCs from blood, collected on the day of vaccination. These receptors were obtained from a man aged 50-59 years who received an inactivated influenza vaccine.

This clonotype was observed a few times. V usage is TRBV4-3 and J usage is TRBJ2-2; the D is unclear. Germline assignment: CDR1 LGHNA and CDR2 YSLEER. With 1 base removed from V and 1 base from J, the gap between germline ends came to 19 bases. The CDR3 has 19 amino acids. The CDR3 coding sequence is TGCGCCAGCAGCCAAGGTGTCCGCGGACCGAGGATGAACACCGGGGAGCTGTTTTTT. This gives the protein CASSQGVRGPRMNTGELFF.

The rearrangement links TRBV14 to TRBJ1-2; no definite D call. V was cut by 1 base and J by 0 bases, with 6 bases left in between. CDR3 length: 14 residues. Germline V gene sequence: CDR1 SGHDN, CDR2 FVKESK. The CDR3 spells CASSQGGTNYGYTF. DNA of the CDR3: TGTGCCAGCAGCCAAGGTGGAACTAACTATGGCTACACCTTC.

This clonotype was counted between two and nine times. The V call is TRBV7-9, the J call TRBJ2-3; the D gene is possibly TRBD1 (6 bases). Germline V gene data show CDR1 as SEHNR and CDR2 as FQNEAQ (reference sequence). V lost 5 bases and J 6 bases, leaving 12 bases between the germline ends. The CDR3 length is 13 residues. CDR3 loop: CASSPGTGDTQYF. CDR3 in DNA: TGTGCCAGCAGCCCAGGTACAGGGGATACGCAGTATTTT.

This clonotype was counted only a few times. The gene calls are TRBV12-3 or TRBV12-4 and TRBJ1-3; D might be TRBD1 (5 bases). Trimming took off 2 bases at V and 0 bases at J, with 11 bases between the two ends. The CDR3 loop spans 16 amino acids. The CDR3: CASSLFGARSGNTIYF. CDR3 sequence (DNA): TGTGCCAGCAGTTTATTCGGGGCGCGCTCTGGAAACACCATATATTTT.

The rearrangement uses TRBV20-1 and TRBJ2-5, with 8 bases that match TRBD1. The CDR3 length is 13 residues. The V gene's germline CDR1 is DFQATT and CDR2 SNEGSKA (reference sequence). The V gene end was trimmed by 2 bases and the J gene end by 3 bases; junction bases not matched to a gene: 2. In nucleotides, the CDR3 is TGCAGTGCTAGATGGACAGGGAAAGAGACCCAGTACTTC. Translated, it gives CSARWTGKETQYF.

The chain is built from TRBV21-1 and TRBJ2-2. TRBV21-1 is a documented pseudogene. CDR3 length: 17 amino acids. In nucleotides, the CDR3 is TGTGCCATTAAGAGGAGTCAGACCTACTTGAACACCGGGGAGCTGTTTTTT. Translating gives CAIKRSQTYLNTGELFF.

This clonotype appeared many times. The chain has TRBV12-3 or TRBV12-4 and TRBJ1-5; D call uncertain. The V end was cut by 1 base, the J end by 5 bases, with 6 bases between. This CDR3 has 13 residues. CDR3 protein: CASSLGQYQPQHF. CDR3 DNA sequence: TGTGCCAGCAGTTTAGGGCAGTATCAGCCCCAGCATTTT.

The chain is built from TRBV6-1 and TRBJ1-1; tentative D call: TRBD1 (6 bases). Looked up from germline, CDR1 is MNHNS and CDR2 is SASEGT. The V end was cut by 8 bases, the J end by 0 bases, with 19 bases between. This CDR3 contains 16 residues. CDR3 sequence: CASRPRTVLMNTEAFF. In DNA, the CDR3 is TGTGCCAGCCGACCGAGGACAGTTTTAATGAACACTGAAGCTTTCTTT.

This clonotype was detected only a few times. CDR3 protein: CAISFTGTKDQYF. In DNA form, the CDR3 reads TGTGCCATCAGTTTTACCGGGACAAAGGACCAGTACTTC. The chain combines TRBV10-3 with TRBJ2-5; tentative D call: TRBD1 (6 bases). Germline loops: CDR1 ENHRY, CDR2 SYGVKD. With 5 bases removed from V and 10 bases from J, the gap between germline ends came to 17 bases. The CDR3 sequence is 13 residues long.